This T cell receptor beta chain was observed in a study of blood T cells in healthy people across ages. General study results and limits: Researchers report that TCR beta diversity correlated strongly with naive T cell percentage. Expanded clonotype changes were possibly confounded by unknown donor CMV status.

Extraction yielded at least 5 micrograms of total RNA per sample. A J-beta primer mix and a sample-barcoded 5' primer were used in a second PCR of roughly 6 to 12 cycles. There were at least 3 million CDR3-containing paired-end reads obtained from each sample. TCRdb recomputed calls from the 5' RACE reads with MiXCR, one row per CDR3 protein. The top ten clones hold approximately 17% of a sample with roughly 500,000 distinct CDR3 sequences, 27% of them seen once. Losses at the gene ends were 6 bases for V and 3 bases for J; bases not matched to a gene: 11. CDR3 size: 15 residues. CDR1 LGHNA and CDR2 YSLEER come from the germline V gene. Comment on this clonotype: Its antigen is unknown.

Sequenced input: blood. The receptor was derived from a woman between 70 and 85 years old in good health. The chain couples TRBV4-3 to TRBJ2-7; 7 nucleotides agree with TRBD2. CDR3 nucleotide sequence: TGCGCCAGCAGTCCCTACAGCGGGATAAACTACGAGCAGTACTTC. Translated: CASSPYSGINYEQYF.